This TCR beta chain was identified in a study of long-term antiretroviral therapy in people with HIV (dated by TCRdb to the early 2020s). Context from the whole study: The earliest samples were collected approximately a decade before the 2015 WHO recommendation for immediate ART, a period when ART was typically delayed until CD4 counts fell. A retrospective serial study tested whether changes in peripheral blood TRB repertoire composition and diversity were associated with ART initiation and durable HIV suppression. From some 27 adults with confirmed HIV infection, the cohort provided over 150 cryopreserved PBMC samples, gathered serially across a mean of approximately six years (range 1-12). Among the 30 or so participants with HIV, more than ten were female. No cross-contamination during QIAcube processing was seen in test extractions of a monoclonal T-cell line run alongside a few dozen polyclonal samples.

The immunoSEQ hsTCRB v3.0 assay was used at survey level resolution to sequence the TRB variable region. The target sequencing depth for TRB was about 40,000-55,000 T-cell genomes per sample. Pooled TRB libraries were sequenced on an Illumina MiSeq with a v3 150-cycle kit. Per the authors' processing: Repertoire analysis was run in R within a reproducible Nextflow workflow that covered QC, data transformation and analysis. LymphoSeq2, an R package for exploring AIRR-Seq data, was used to implement the custom analyses. A few samples that produced fewer than 5000 total TRB sequences were removed, so 150 to 200 HIV repertoires were analyzed. Of the roughly 180 retained HIV repertoires, almost 60 were collected before and roughly 130 after ART initiation. Repertoires were downsampled to 5000 TRB nucleotide sequences, with summary statistics averaged over 100 downsampling iterations. The analysis kept only TRB sequences whose CDR3 regions were at least seven amino acids long. Diversity was measured with a Shannon entropy-derived clonality score and the Gini coefficient. In the repertoire networks, any two of the top 5000 CDR3 amino acid sequences were connected whenever the two sequences differed by an edit distance of one. For TRB CDR3 amino acid sequences, antigen specificity groups and MHC restriction were predicted with GLIPH2. To flag known associations with CMV, EBV, HIV or tissue antigens, CDR3 amino acid sequences were compared against VDJdb and McPAS-TCR. Pre-ART, post-ART and control groups were compared with Wilcoxon signed-rank tests and Holm-Bonferroni correction. TCRdb stores this immuneACCESS table with in-frame sequences only. Part of the clones is absent; in the studies checked, under half of the shortfall reflects unresolved V genes, and no reason is known for the rest. V, J and clone size were drawn from that table, and D and trimming were deduced from the DNA. This sample comprises roughly 33,000 clones, about 96% of them detected only once. 2.5% to 3% of the sample rests with the top ten.

A word on this clone: It lacks a known antigen. Base qualities are missing; no much larger clone stands one base away.

The CDR3 runs 15 residues from the cysteine to the phenylalanine. The entry retains the CDR3 DNA only, 45 bases that are in frame from base 1. CDR1 SGHDN and CDR2 FVKESK are derived from the germline V gene. Relative to germline, V is 2 bases shorter and J is 2 bases shorter, with 13 bases between their ends. General conclusions and limits of the study: The repertoire was dominated across all time points by expanded TRB clones identified before ART initiation, although this dominance was seen to fluctuate and to decrease in many PLHIV after ART. Owing to limited PBMC availability, only the TCR beta chain was sequenced, without alpha chain pairing. ART initiation was associated with a significant increase in TRB diversity, but diversity stayed significantly below transplant donor controls even after long-term ART. CDR3 length ranges in HIV repertoires were narrower than in controls, and network structure suggested an antigen-experienced repertoire with only a slight naive shift after ART. Unsorted PBMC were profiled instead of sorted CD4+ and CD8+ T cells because pre-ART samples had limited cell numbers. The samples span the years 2004 to 2017, and the ART regimens used may be less effective than current regimens. Inferences about post-ART repertoire changes were limited because no data were available on ART adherence, viral resistance or therapy changes.

To be included, a participant needed at least one PBMC sample from before ART initiation plus at least two post-ART samples. Every participant with HIV received treatment in the United States of America. Before DNA extraction, cryopreserved samples of roughly 1-11 million PBMC were thawed and then washed. At the time of the earliest PBMC sample for each participant with HIV, ages ranged from 23 to 54 years. PBMC samples were contributed by each participant from 1-4 timepoints before ART initiation and 2-8 timepoints after ART initiation, with a median of 7 samples. For every participant, serial HIV viral load, CD4+ T-cell count, ART history and demographic data were obtained. A Qiagen kit on a QIAcube was used to extract genomic DNA from unsorted PBMC, with samples processed in batches of 12.

The TCR originated in a man aged 25 to 40 with HIV. The rearranged chain carries TRBV14 and TRBJ2-7; too little of a D gene remains to name it. The material sequenced was unsorted PBMCs, taken 6.9 years after starting antiretroviral therapy. CDR3 region: CASSQWGQTTYEQYF. The sequenced DNA: TGTGCCAGCAGCCAATGGGGTCAAACCACCTACGAGCAGTACTTC. The reference TRBV14 and TRBJ2-7 proteins fill in what lies around the CDR3, so the full variable domain reads EAGVTQFPSHSVIEKGQTVTLRCDPISGHDNLYWYRRVMGKEIKFLLHFVKESKQDESGMPNNRFLAERTGGTYSTLKVQPAELEDSGVYFCASSQWGQTTYEQYFGPGTRLTVT.